This T cell receptor beta chain was recorded in a study of T cell responses to AZD1222 COVID-19 vaccine. The germline gives CDR1 SGHNT, CDR2 YENEEA. The CDR3 is made up of 14 amino acids. The germline V and J ends were trimmed by 1 base and 4 bases, with 10 bases remaining between them. Study findings and constraints: Dominant at 160-218 and 743-854, vaccine-associated CD4 TCRs also spanned spike. Baseline seropositives among AZD1222 recipients totaled only five or six. Spike-specific TCR breadth and depth grew following two AZD1222 doses. Most donors were white British and more were female, and clonal diversity was possibly underestimated.

This table comes from immunoSEQ multiplex PCR, and its TCRdb copy is limited to in-frame clones, with some not included. The sample lists around 78,000 clones; more than 90% were seen once. Points on this clone: Its antigen is still unknown.

The sequenced sample was peripheral blood, obtained on day 0 of AZD1222 vaccination. The chain carries TRBV11-3 and TRBJ1-2; weak D call: TRBD1 (5 bases). The receptor comes from an adult in good health. DNA of the CDR3: TGTGCCAGCAGCTTAGGTGGGCAGGGCTATGGCTACACCTTC. This translates into CASSLGGQGYGYTF.